Only a few counts were recorded for the clone carrying this T cell receptor (beta chain). Its antigen is as yet unknown. This entry is derived from a study of cytomegalovirus exposure and HLA in healthy donors. Assay: immunoSEQ multiplex PCR; the TCRdb copy retains only in-frame clones and omits some. The repertoire consists of about 180,000 clones, with around 87% occurring once and the leading ten covering more than 1.2%. Whole-study results and caveats: Reportedly, cytomegalovirus status was diagnosed with high sensitivity and specificity.

Between the trimmed V and J ends, which lost 3 bases and 4 bases, there was a span of 12 bases. In germline, CDR1 is MNHEY, CDR2 SMNVEV (reference sequence). This CDR3 has 14 amino acids. V and J are TRBV27 and TRBJ1-2; possible D gene TRBD1, 5 bases. The clonotype was recovered from a woman in her 30s in good health and CMV-seronegative. Specimen: PBMCs. In nucleotides, the CDR3 is TGTGCCAGCAGTTTCGCGGGGGTCGGCTATGGCTACACCTTC. It encodes CASSFAGVGYGYTF.